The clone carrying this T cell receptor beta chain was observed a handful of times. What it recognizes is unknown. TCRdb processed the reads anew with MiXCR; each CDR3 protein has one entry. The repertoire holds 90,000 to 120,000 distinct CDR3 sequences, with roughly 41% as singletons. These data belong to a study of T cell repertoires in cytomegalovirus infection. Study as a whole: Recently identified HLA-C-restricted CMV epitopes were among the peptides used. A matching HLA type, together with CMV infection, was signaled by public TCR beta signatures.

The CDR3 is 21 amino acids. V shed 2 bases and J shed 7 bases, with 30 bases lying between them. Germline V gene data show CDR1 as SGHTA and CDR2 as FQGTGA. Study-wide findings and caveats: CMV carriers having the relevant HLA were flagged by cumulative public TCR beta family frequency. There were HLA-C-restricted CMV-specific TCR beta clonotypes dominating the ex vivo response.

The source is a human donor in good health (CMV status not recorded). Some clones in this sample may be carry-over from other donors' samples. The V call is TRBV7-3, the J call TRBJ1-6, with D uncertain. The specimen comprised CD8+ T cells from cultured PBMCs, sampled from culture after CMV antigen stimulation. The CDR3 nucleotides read TGTGCCAGCAGCTTATTCTCCTCCGGGATGGGTTGTACAACTGGGAATTCACCCCTCCACTTT. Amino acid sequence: CASSLFSSGMGCTTGNSPLHF.